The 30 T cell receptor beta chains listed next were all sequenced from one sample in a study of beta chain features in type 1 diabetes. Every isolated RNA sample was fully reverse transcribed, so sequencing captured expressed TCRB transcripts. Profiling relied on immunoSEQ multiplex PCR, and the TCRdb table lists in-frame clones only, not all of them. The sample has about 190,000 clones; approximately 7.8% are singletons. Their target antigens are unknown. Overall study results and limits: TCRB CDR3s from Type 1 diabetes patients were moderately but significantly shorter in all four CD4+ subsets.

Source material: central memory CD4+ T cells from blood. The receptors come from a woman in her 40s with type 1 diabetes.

In DNA form, the CDR3 reads TGTGCCAGTAGTATGCTCAGAAATCAGCCCCAGCATTTT. Translation gives CASSMLRNQPQHF. This chain connects TRBV19 to TRBJ1-5, with no clear D. Per the germline V gene, CDR1 is LNHDA and CDR2 is SQIVND (reference sequence). V gave up 3 bases and J gave up 4 bases, with 7 bases separating them. The CDR3 is 13 residues long. Variable domain in full (rest from reference TRBV19 and TRBJ1-5): DGGITQSPKYLFRKEGQNVTLSCEQNLNHDAMYWYRQDPGQGLRLIYYSQIVNDFQKGDIAEGYSVSREKKESFPLTVTSAQKNPTAFYLCASSMLRNQPQHFGDGTRLSIL.

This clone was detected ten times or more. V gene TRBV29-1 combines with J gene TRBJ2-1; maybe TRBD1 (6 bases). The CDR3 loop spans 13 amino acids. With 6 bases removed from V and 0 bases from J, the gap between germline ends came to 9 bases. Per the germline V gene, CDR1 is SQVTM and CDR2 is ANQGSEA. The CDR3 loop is CSVGAGSYNEQFF. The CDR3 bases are TGCAGCGTGGGGGCTGGCTCCTACAATGAGCAGTTCTTC.

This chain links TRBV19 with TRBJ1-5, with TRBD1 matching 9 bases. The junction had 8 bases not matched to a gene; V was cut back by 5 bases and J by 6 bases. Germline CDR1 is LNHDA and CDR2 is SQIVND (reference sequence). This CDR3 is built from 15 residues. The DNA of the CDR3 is TGTGCCAGTAGTGTGGACAGGGGTTCGAGTCAGCCCCAGCATTTT. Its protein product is CASSVDRGSSQPQHF.

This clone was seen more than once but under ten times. CDR3 bases: TGTGCCAGCTCACACCCGACAGGAGCAACTAATGAAAAACTGTTTTTT. Translating gives CASSHPTGATNEKLFF. This rearrangement joins TRBV18 to TRBJ1-4; D is perhaps TRBD1 (6 bases). The CDR3 extends over 16 amino acids. Trimming removed 4 bases at V and 0 bases at J, with 12 bases between. The germline gives CDR1 KGHSH, CDR2 LQKENI.

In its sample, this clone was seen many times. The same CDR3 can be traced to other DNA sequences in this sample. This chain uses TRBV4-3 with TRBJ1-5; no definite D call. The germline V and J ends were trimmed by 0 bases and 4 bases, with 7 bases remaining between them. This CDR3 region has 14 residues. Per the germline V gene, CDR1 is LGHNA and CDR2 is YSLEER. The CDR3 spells CASSQEPRNQPQHF. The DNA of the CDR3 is TGCGCCAGCAGCCAAGAGCCTAGGAATCAGCCCCAGCATTTT.

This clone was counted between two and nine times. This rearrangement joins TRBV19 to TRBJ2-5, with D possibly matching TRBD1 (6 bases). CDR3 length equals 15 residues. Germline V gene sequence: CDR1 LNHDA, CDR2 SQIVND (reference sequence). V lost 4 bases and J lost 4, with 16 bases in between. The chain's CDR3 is CASSRAGTSGETQYF. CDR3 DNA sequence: TGTGCCAGTAGTAGGGCCGGGACAAGTGGAGAGACCCAGTACTTC.

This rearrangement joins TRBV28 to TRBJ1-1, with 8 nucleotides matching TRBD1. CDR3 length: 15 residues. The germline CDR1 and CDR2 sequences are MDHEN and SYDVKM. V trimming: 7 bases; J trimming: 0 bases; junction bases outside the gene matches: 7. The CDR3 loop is CASIQGGQVNTEAFF. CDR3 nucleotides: TGTGCCAGCATCCAGGGGGGACAGGTGAACACTGAAGCTTTCTTT.

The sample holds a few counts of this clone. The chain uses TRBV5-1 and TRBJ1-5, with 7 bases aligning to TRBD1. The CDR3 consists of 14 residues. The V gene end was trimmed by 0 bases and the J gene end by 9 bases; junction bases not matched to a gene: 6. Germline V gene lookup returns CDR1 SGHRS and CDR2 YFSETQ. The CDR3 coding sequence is TGCGCCAGCAGCTTGGGACAGGGTCAGGGGCCCCAGCATTTT. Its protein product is CASSLGQGQGPQHF.

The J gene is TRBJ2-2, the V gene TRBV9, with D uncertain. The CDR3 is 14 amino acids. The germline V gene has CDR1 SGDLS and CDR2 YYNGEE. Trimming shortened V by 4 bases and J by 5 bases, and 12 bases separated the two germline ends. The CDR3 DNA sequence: TGTGCCAGCAGCATCGGGTCGCGTACCGGGGAGCTGTTTTTT. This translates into CASSIGSRTGELFF. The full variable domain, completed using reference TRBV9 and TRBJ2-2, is DSGVTQTPKHLITATGQRVTLRCSPRSGDLSVYWYQQSLDQGLQFLIQYYNGEERAKGNILERFSAQQFPDLHSELNLSSLELGDSALYFCASSIGSRTGELFFGEGSRLTVL.

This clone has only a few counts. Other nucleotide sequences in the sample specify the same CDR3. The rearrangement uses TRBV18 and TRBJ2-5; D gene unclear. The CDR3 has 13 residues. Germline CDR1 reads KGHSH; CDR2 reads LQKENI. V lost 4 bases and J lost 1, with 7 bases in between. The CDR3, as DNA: TGTGCCAGCTCACGAGAGGTCCAAGAGACCCAGTACTTC. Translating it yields CASSREVQETQYF. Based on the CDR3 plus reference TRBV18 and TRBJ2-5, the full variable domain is NAGVMQNPRHLVRRRGQEARLRCSPMKGHSHVYWYRQLPEEGLKFMVYLQKENIIDESGMPKERFSAEFPKEGPSILRIQQVVRGDSAAYFCASSREVQETQYFGPGTRLLVL.

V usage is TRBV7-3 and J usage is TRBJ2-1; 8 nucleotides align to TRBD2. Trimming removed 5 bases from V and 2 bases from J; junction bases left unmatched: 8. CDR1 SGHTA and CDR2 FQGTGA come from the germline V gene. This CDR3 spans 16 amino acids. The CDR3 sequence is CASSTSGGGPYNEQFF. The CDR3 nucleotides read TGTGCCAGCAGCACGTCTGGCGGGGGGCCCTACAATGAGCAGTTCTTC.

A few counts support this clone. DNA for the CDR3: TGTGCCAGCACTGGGACAGCTAATCAGCCCCAGCATTTT. It codes for CASTGTANQPQHF. The chain employs TRBV28 and TRBJ1-5; 7 bases match TRBD1. CDR1 is MDHEN, CDR2 SYDVKM, per germline. This CDR3 comprises 13 residues. With 7 bases clipped from V and 4 bases from J, the junction kept 4 bases outside the gene matches.

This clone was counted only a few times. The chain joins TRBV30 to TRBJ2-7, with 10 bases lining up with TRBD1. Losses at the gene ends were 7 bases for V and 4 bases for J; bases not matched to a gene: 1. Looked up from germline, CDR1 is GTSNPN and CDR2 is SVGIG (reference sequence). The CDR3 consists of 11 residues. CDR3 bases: TGTGCCTTGGGACAGGGGTACGAGCAGTACTTC. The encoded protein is CALGQGYEQYF.

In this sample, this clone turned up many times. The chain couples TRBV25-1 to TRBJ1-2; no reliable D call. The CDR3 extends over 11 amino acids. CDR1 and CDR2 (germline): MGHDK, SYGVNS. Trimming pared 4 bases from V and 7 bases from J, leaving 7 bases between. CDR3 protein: CASSVGFGYTF. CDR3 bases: TGTGCCAGCAGTGTGGGCTTTGGCTACACCTTC.

Here the CDR3 reads CASRTGRQPQHF. The CDR3 DNA is TGTGCCAGTAGAACAGGGCGTCAGCCCCAGCATTTT. The V gene is TRBV28, the J gene TRBJ1-5; maybe TRBD1 (6 bases). The CDR3 sequence is 12 residues long. The germline V and J ends were trimmed by 9 bases and 6 bases, with 12 bases remaining between them. The germline CDR1 and CDR2 sequences are MDHEN and SYDVKM.

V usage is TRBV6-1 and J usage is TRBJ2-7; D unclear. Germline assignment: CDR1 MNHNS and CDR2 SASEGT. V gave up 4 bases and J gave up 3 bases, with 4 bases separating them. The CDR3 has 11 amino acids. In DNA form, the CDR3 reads TGTGCCAGCAGTGCCTACTACGAGCAGTACTTC. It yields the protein CASSAYYEQYF.

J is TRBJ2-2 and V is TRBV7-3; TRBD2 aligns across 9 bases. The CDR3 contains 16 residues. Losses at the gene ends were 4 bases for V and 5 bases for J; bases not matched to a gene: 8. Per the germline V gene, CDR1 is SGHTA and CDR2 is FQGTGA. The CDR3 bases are TGTGCCAGCAGCTCTCTAGCGGGGATAGAGACCGGGGAGCTGTTTTTT. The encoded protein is CASSSLAGIETGELFF. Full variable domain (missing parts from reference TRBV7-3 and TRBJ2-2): GAGVSQTPSNKVTEKGKYVELRCDPISGHTALYWYRQSLGQGPEFLIYFQGTGAADDSGLPNDRFFAVRPEGSVSTLKIQRTERGDSAVYLCASSSLAGIETGELFFGEGSRLTVL.

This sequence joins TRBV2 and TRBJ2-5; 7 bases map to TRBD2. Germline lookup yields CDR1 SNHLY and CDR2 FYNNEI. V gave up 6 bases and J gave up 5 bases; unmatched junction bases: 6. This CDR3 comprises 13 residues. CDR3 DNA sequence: TGTGCCAGCAGGGATGCGGGAGACGAGACCCAGTACTTC. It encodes CASRDAGDETQYF.

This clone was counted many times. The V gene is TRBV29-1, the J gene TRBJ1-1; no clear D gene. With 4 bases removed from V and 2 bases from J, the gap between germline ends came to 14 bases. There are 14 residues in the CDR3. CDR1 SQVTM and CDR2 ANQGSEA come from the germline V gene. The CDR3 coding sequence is TGCAGCGTTGCACCCTCGGGGTTTAACACTGAAGCTTTCTTT. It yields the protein CSVAPSGFNTEAFF.

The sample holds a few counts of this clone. CDR3 in amino acids: CASSQDTGRPQHF. In DNA form, the CDR3 reads TGCGCCAGCAGCCAAGATACAGGGAGGCCCCAGCATTTT. The chain carries TRBV4-3 and TRBJ1-5; TRBD1 might be the D (6 bases). The V and J ends lost 0 bases and 9 bases respectively, with 9 bases between them. The CDR3 loop spans 13 amino acids. Germline CDR1 is LGHNA and CDR2 is YSLEER.

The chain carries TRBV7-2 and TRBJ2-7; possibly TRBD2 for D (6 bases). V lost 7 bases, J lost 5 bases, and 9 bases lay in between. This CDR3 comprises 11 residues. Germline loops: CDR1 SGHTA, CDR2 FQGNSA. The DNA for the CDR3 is TGTGCCAGCAATCGGGAGAACGAGCAGTACTTC. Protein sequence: CASNRENEQYF. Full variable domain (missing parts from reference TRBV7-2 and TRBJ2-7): GAGVSQSPSNKVTEKGKDVELRCDPISGHTALYWYRQSLGQGLEFLIYFQGNSAPDKSGLPSDRFSAERTGGSVSTLTIQRTQQEDSAVYLCASNRENEQYFGPGTRLTVT.

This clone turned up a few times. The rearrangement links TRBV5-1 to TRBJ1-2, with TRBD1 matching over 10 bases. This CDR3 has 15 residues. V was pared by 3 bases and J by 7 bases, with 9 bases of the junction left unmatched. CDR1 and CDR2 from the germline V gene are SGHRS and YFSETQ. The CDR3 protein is CASSSDPGQGPGYTF. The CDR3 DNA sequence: TGCGCCAGCAGCTCGGATCCGGGACAGGGGCCTGGCTACACCTTC.

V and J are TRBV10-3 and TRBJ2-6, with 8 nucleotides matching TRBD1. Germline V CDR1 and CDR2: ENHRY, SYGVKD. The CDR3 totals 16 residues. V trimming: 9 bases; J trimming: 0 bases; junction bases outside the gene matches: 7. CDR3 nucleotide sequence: TGTGCCATTTCGGACAGGGCAGGCTCTGGGGCCAACGTCCTGACTTTC. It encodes CAISDRAGSGANVLTF.

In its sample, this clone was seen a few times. The CDR3 protein is CASTTADRESSQHF. CDR3 DNA: TGTGCCAGCACCACAGCGGACCGAGAGTCGTCCCAGCATTTT. The chain couples TRBV6-6 to TRBJ1-5; D is undetermined. Germline-derived CDR1 and CDR2 are MNHNY and SVGAGI (reference sequence). V shed 7 bases and J shed 11 bases, with 21 bases lying between them. The CDR3 sequence is 14 residues long.

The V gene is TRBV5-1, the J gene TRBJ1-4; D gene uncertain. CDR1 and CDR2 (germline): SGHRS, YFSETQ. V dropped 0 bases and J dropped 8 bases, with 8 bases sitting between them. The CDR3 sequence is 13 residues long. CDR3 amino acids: CASSLGGREKLFF. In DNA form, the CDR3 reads TGCGCCAGCAGCTTGGGAGGAAGGGAAAAACTGTTTTTT. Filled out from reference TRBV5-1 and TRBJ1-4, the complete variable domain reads KAGVTQTPRYLIKTRGQQVTLSCSPISGHRSVSWYQQTPGQGLQFLFEYFSETQRNKGNFPGRFSGRQFSNSRSEMNVSTLELGDSALYLCASSLGGREKLFFGSGTQLSVL.

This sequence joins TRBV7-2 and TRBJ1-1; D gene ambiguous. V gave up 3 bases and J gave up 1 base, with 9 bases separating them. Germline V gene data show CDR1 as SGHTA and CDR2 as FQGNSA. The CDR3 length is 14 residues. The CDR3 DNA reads TGTGCCAGCAGCTTTGACTCCGGGAACACTGAAGCTTTCTTT. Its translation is CASSFDSGNTEAFF.

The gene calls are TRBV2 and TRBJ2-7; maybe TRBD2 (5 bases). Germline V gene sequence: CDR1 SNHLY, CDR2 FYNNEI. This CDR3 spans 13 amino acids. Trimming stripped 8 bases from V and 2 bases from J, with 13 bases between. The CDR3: CASGPDGTYEQYF. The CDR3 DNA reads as TGTGCCAGCGGACCCGACGGGACCTACGAGCAGTACTTC.

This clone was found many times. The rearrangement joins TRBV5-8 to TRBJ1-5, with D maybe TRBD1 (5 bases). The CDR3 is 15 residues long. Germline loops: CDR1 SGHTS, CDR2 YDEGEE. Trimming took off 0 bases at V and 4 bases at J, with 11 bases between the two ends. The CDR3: CASSLEGARNQPQHF. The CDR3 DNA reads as TGTGCCAGCAGCTTGGAAGGGGCTAGGAATCAGCCCCAGCATTTT.

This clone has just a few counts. CDR3 nucleotide sequence: TGCGCCAGCAGCTTAGGGCAGCAGGGCGAGCAGTTCTTC. Its protein is CASSLGQQGEQFF. The chain is built from TRBV5-1 and TRBJ2-1; a possible D gene is TRBD1 (5 bases). V lost 2 bases, J lost 10 bases, and 13 bases lay in between. Germline-derived CDR1 and CDR2 are SGHRS and YFSETQ. The CDR3 runs 13 residues. Full variable domain (missing parts from reference TRBV5-1 and TRBJ2-1): KAGVTQTPRYLIKTRGQQVTLSCSPISGHRSVSWYQQTPGQGLQFLFEYFSETQRNKGNFPGRFSGRQFSNSRSEMNVSTLELGDSALYLCASSLGQQGEQFFGPGTRLTVL.

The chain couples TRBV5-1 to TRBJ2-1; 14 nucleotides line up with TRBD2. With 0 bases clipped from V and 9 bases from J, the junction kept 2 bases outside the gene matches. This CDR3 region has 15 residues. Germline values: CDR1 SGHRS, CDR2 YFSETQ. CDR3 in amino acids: CASSLGLAGGLEQFF. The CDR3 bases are TGCGCCAGCAGCTTGGGACTAGCGGGAGGGCTTGAGCAGTTCTTC.